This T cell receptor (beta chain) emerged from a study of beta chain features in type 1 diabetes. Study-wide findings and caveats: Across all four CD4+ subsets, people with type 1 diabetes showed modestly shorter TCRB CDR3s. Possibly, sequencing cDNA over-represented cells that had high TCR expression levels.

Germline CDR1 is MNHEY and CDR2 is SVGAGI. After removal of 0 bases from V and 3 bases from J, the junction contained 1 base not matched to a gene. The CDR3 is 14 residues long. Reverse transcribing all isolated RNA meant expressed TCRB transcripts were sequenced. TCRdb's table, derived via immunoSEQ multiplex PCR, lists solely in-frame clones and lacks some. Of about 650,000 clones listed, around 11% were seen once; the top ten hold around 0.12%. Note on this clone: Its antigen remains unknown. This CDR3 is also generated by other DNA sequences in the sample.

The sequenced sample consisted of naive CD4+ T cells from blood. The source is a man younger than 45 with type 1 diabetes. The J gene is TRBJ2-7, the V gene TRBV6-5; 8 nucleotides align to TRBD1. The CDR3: CASSYSGQVYEQYF. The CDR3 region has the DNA TGTGCCAGCAGTTACTCGGGACAGGTCTACGAGCAGTACTTC.